The T cell receptor (beta chain) under discussion was sequenced for a study of immune evolution from preneoplasia to lung adenocarcinoma. The CDR3 totals 14 residues. Germline CDR1 and CDR2: ENHRY and SYGVKD. The ends lost 6 bases at V and 2 bases at J; junction bases unmatched: 2. Clones were sequenced by immunoSEQ multiplex PCR, and TCRdb holds only the in-frame ones, with some missing. The data hold roughly 28,000 clones, with approximately 74% observed a single time. Two lung cancer pathologists independently confirmed each histologic diagnosis. The sample comprised FFPE invasive lung adenocarcinoma tissue. This TCR came from a person aged 55 to 70 with invasive lung adenocarcinoma. Some clones in this sample may be carry-over from other donors' samples. The genes are TRBV10-3 and TRBJ2-2, with 8 positions matching TRBD1. CDR3 sequence: CAISGQGNTGELFF. As DNA, the CDR3 is TGTGCCATCAGCGGACAGGGTAACACCGGGGAGCTGTTTTTT.